The 2 T cell receptor beta chains given below trace back to one sample, sequenced in a study of blood T cell repertoires in COVID-19. Sequencing used immunoSEQ multiplex PCR; TCRdb keeps in-frame clones, though not all of them. The table records more than 55,000 clones, 65% to 85% of them present only once. The specimen was peripheral blood. These receptors all stem from a woman in her forties or fifties with active or convalescent COVID-19.

The gene calls are TRBV6-5 and TRBJ2-7; 7 bases agree with TRBD1. Losses at the gene ends were 5 bases for V and 3 bases for J; bases not matched to a gene: 7. The V gene's germline CDR1 is MNHEY and CDR2 SVGAGI. This CDR3 has 14 residues. The chain's CDR3 is CASSLWTGDYEQYF. As DNA, the CDR3 is TGTGCCAGCAGTCTCTGGACAGGAGACTACGAGCAGTACTTC.

The chain combines TRBV6-6 with TRBJ2-1, with D unclear. Germline V gene sequence: CDR1 MNHNY, CDR2 SVGAGI (reference sequence). Deletions cut 3 bases from V and 6 bases from J, with 6 bases between. The CDR3 loop spans 12 amino acids. CDR3 nucleotide sequence: TGTGCCAGCAGTTATAGTCCCAATGAGCAGTTCTTC. It translates to CASSYSPNEQFF.